Below, 10 T cell receptor beta chains from the same sample are listed, as sequenced in a study of regulatory T cells in long-lasting Graves disease. Stated time point: newly diagnosed GD, antithyroid drugs for less than 3 months. From PBMCs, RNA was extracted and then used to make the TCR library. With iRepertoire HTBI primers and Arm-PCR of CDR3 regions, TCR beta libraries were built. TCRdb analysed the multiplex PCR reads with MiXCR anew, one entry per CDR3 protein. The sample lists almost 450,000 distinct CDR3 sequences; roughly 17% were seen once. A further study also used this sample, focusing on T cells in Graves' hyperthyroidism and ophthalmopathy.

The source was peripheral blood mononuclear cells (PBMCs), collected at new diagnosis, from a patient treated with antithyroid drugs. These receptors originate from a woman aged 25 to 39 with Graves disease.

This clonotype was picked up many times. The V and J genes are TRBV30 and TRBJ1-5, with 8 bases that match TRBD1. Germline CDR1 reads GTSNPN; CDR2 reads SVGIG (reference sequence). After removal of 0 bases from V and 3 bases from J, the junction contained 4 bases not matched to a gene. The CDR3 loop spans 15 amino acids. The CDR3 DNA sequence: TGTGCCTGGAGTGTACTCAGGGGGCCCAATCAGCCCCAGCATTTT. Residues: CAWSVLRGPNQPQHF.

This clonotype was seen a handful of times. The chain is built from TRBV5-1 and TRBJ2-3; D call uncertain. Germline values: CDR1 SGHRS, CDR2 YFSETQ. This CDR3 has 14 amino acids. Trimming shortened V by 0 bases and J by 1 base, and 6 bases separated the two germline ends. CDR3 sequence: CASSLGRGTDTQYF. The CDR3, as DNA: TGCGCCAGCAGCTTGGGACGGGGCACAGATACGCAGTATTTT.

This clonotype was observed a handful of times. The chain recombines TRBV18 with TRBJ2-7; D unclear. The CDR3 has 13 residues. V lost 3 bases and J lost 2, with 8 bases in between. The germline CDR1 and CDR2 sequences are KGHSH and LQKENI. The chain's CDR3 is CASSPFPAYEQYF. For the CDR3, the DNA is TGTGCCAGCTCACCTTTCCCAGCCTACGAGCAGTACTTC. Filled out from reference TRBV18 and TRBJ2-7, the complete variable domain reads NAGVMQNPRHLVRRRGQEARLRCSPMKGHSHVYWYRQLPEEGLKFMVYLQKENIIDESGMPKERFSAEFPKEGPSILRIQQVVRGDSAAYFCASSPFPAYEQYFGPGTRLTVT.

This rearrangement joins TRBV10-3 to TRBJ1-2; D uncertain. Germline CDR1 and CDR2: ENHRY and SYGVKD. The ends were cut back, 2 bases at V and 2 bases at J, with 6 bases in the middle. The CDR3 is 13 residues long. Here the CDR3 DNA reads TGTGCCATCAGTGAGACCGACAACTATGGCTACACCTTC. It yields the protein CAISETDNYGYTF.

Of note for this clonotype: This could be a read error, since a much larger clone is one nucleotide away. CDR3 nucleotides: TGTGCCAGCCCACCAAACCTGATCTGGGGTAGTGGCACTGAAGCTTTCTTT. The encoded protein is CASPPNLIWGSGTEAFF. The chain couples TRBV18 to TRBJ1-1; D call uncertain. Germline-derived CDR1 and CDR2 are KGHSH and LQKENI. This CDR3 region has 17 residues.

This clonotype has ten or more counts. The chain's CDR3 is CASSSTTGGGEQYF. The CDR3 nucleotides are TGTGCCAGCAGTTCAACGACAGGGGGCGGCGAGCAGTACTTC. The chain uses TRBV27 and TRBJ2-7, with 10 bases fitting TRBD1. Germline V gives CDR1 MNHEY, CDR2 SMNVEV (reference sequence). Trimming took 4 bases from V and 6 from J; bases not matched to a gene: 6. The CDR3 spans 14 residues.

This clonotype was counted only a few times. This rearrangement joins TRBV30 to TRBJ2-3, with D possibly being TRBD1 or TRBD2 (7 bases each). Germline loops: CDR1 GTSNPN, CDR2 SVGIG (reference sequence). The CDR3 totals 14 residues. V lost 4 bases and J 13 bases, leaving 24 bases between the germline ends. The CDR3 region is CAWTPGEGAFGEYF. The CDR3 nucleotides are TGTGCCTGGACTCCGGGGGAGGGGGCATTTGGGGAGTATTTT. Complete variable domain (other parts from reference TRBV30 and TRBJ2-3): SQTIHQWPATLVQPVGSPLSLECTVEGTSNPNLYWYRQAAGRGLQLLFYSVGIGQISSEVPQNLSASRPQDRQFILSSKKLLLSDSGFYLCAWTPGEGAFGEYFGPGTRLTVL.

The chain carries TRBV7-2 and TRBJ1-3, with D uncertain. CDR1 and CDR2 from the germline V gene are SGHTA and FQGNSA. Trimming took off 2 bases at V and 0 bases at J, with 11 bases between the two ends. This CDR3 comprises 16 residues. The CDR3 protein is CASSLSRSVSGNTIYF. The CDR3 DNA is TGTGCCAGCAGCTTATCAAGATCTGTCTCTGGAAACACCATATATTTT.

This clonotype was observed many times. V gene TRBV27 combines with J gene TRBJ1-5; 8 positions match TRBD1. The V gene end was trimmed by 6 bases and the J gene end by 10 bases; junction bases not matched to a gene: 11. Per germline, CDR1 MNHEY and CDR2 SMNVEV (reference sequence). The CDR3 loop spans 14 amino acids. CDR3 in amino acids: CASRTGANSSPQHF. In DNA, the CDR3 is TGTGCCAGCAGGACAGGGGCGAATAGTTCTCCCCAGCATTTT.

This clonotype was recorded many times. The gene calls are TRBV20-1 and TRBJ2-7, with D maybe TRBD1 (6 bases). CDR3 length: 16 amino acids. V lost 1 base and J lost 4, with 20 bases in between. The germline CDR1 and CDR2 sequences are DFQATT and SNEGSKA (reference sequence). CDR3 DNA sequence: TGCAGTGCTAGAGCAACTGCCGGGACACCACGTTACGAGCAGTACTTC. Amino acid sequence: CSARATAGTPRYEQYF.